This T cell receptor beta chain was observed in a study of cytomegalovirus exposure and HLA in healthy donors. Study details: In an earlier analysis, 117 million unique TCR beta sequences were found from 150 million to 200 million T cells.

Study-wide results and limits: Three chains tied to CMV proved CMV antigen-specific in vitro. Later, an analysis found that common viral pathogens appeared to be linked with several of the most significant clusters.

Vbeta (60) and Jbeta (13) primers were used in the PCR. Here immunoSEQ multiplex PCR was the method, and the copy in TCRdb shows in-frame clones only, minus some. The data hold some 89,000 clones, with roughly 85% observed a single time. Looked up from germline, CDR1 is SEHNR and CDR2 is FQNEAQ (reference sequence). V lost 8 bases and J lost 9, with 7 bases in between. This CDR3 comprises 10 residues. Comments on this clone: Its antigen is currently unknown.

The clonotype comes from a man in his forties or fifties in good health and CMV-seropositive. The V and J genes are TRBV7-9 and TRBJ2-2; tentative D call: TRBD1 (6 bases). Specimen: PBMCs. The CDR3 sequence is CASGGRELFF. CDR3 sequence (DNA): TGTGCCAGCGGGGGCCGGGAGCTGTTTTTT.